These 16 T cell receptor beta chains were all obtained from the same sample, sequenced in a study of cytomegalovirus exposure and HLA in healthy donors. With 60 Vbeta and 13 Jbeta primers, the PCR was carried out. The assay was immunoSEQ multiplex PCR, and TCRdb's table has in-frame clones only and misses some. Altogether fewer than 250,000 clones are present, over 80% being singletons, with the ten largest covering roughly a tenth. The sample comprised PBMCs. The origin of the receptors is a woman aged 45 to 65 in good health and CMV-seropositive.

CDR3 bases: TGTGCCAGCAGCCACATAAGACAGGCGAAGTATAGAAACACCATATATTTT. It encodes CASSHIRQAKYRNTIYF. The chain joins TRBV11-3 to TRBJ1-3, with D tentatively TRBD1 (6 bases). V was trimmed by 5 bases and J by 5 bases, leaving 22 bases between them. CDR3 length equals 17 residues. In germline, CDR1 is SGHNT, CDR2 YENEEA.

This chain links TRBV7-6 with TRBJ2-6, with D tentatively TRBD2 (5 bases). This CDR3 comprises 20 residues. Germline CDR1 is SGHVS and CDR2 is FNYEAQ. The V gene lost 1 base and the J gene lost 0 bases, with 19 bases spanning the gap. The CDR3 bases are TGTGCCAGCAGCTTAGTCGGGGTTACCCCGGACTTCTCTGGGGCCAACGTCCTGACTTTC. It specifies CASSLVGVTPDFSGANVLTF.

The V call is TRBV11-3, the J call TRBJ1-1, with D possibly being TRBD1 (5 bases). V was clipped by 2 bases and J by 10 bases, with 11 bases between them. The CDR3 extends over 12 amino acids. CDR1 and CDR2 (germline): SGHNT, YENEEA. The CDR3 region has the DNA TGTGCCAGCAGCTTAACTGGCAGGGCAGCTTTCTTT. It codes for CASSLTGRAAFF.

The chain couples TRBV7-2 to TRBJ2-5; D perhaps matches TRBD2 (5 bases). V lost 1 base to trimming and J lost 2 bases, with 11 bases between them. The CDR3 extends over 15 amino acids. CDR1 and CDR2 from the germline V gene are SGHTA and FQGNSA. This chain's CDR3 is CASSLVWSGQETQYF. The CDR3 DNA reads as TGTGCCAGCAGCTTAGTATGGTCGGGGCAAGAGACCCAGTACTTC. Variable domain in full (rest from reference TRBV7-2 and TRBJ2-5): GAGVSQSPSNKVTEKGKDVELRCDPISGHTALYWYRQSLGQGLEFLIYFQGNSAPDKSGLPSDRFSAERTGGSVSTLTIQRTQQEDSAVYLCASSLVWSGQETQYFGPGTRLLVL.

In DNA, the CDR3 is TGTGCCAGCAGCTCACCCGGGACCCAGTACTTC. Translating gives CASSSPGTQYF. The rearrangement uses TRBV6-5 and TRBJ2-5; D gene uncertain. The CDR3 has 11 amino acids. V dropped 6 bases and J dropped 7 bases, with 9 bases sitting between them. From germline, CDR1 is MNHEY and CDR2 SVGAGI.

The chain links TRBV30 to TRBJ2-1, with TRBD2 matching over 8 bases. The CDR3 runs 13 residues. The germline V gene encodes CDR1 GTSNPN and CDR2 SVGIG (reference sequence). After removal of 4 bases from V and 9 bases from J, the junction contained 8 bases not matched to a gene. CDR3 sequence: CAWTFGTRGEQFF. CDR3 nucleotides: TGTGCCTGGACGTTCGGGACTAGGGGTGAGCAGTTCTTC.

The V call is TRBV9, the J call TRBJ1-2; 7 bases fit TRBD1. With 0 bases clipped from V and 0 bases from J, the junction kept 2 bases outside the gene matches. The CDR3 extends over 15 amino acids. The germline V gene encodes CDR1 SGDLS and CDR2 YYNGEE. Here the CDR3 reads CASSVGGTANYGYTF. The CDR3 coding sequence is TGTGCCAGCAGCGTAGGGGGGACAGCTAACTATGGCTACACCTTC.

This clone was found a few times. The chain carries TRBV4-1 and TRBJ2-1; D possibly corresponds to TRBD1 (5 bases). There are 13 residues in the CDR3. Germline V gives CDR1 MGHRA, CDR2 YSYEKL. V gave up 4 bases and J gave up 4 bases, with 8 bases separating them. DNA of the CDR3: TGCGCCAGCAGCCCCGACAGATACAATGAGCAGTTCTTC. Protein sequence: CASSPDRYNEQFF.

This chain uses TRBV7-8 with TRBJ1-1; D unclear. The V end lost 5 bases, the J end lost 4 bases, and 14 bases lay between the germline ends. In germline, CDR1 is SGHVS, CDR2 FQNEAQ. The CDR3 contains 14 residues. CDR3 in amino acids: CASSRGGRSTEAFF. The CDR3 coding sequence is TGTGCCAGCAGCCGGGGAGGGCGCAGCACTGAAGCTTTCTTT.

This clone appeared a single time. The chain joins TRBV18 to TRBJ2-7, with 9 bases that match TRBD2. After removal of 2 bases from V and 4 bases from J, the junction contained 9 bases not matched to a gene. This CDR3 is 16 amino acids long. Germline CDR1 reads KGHSH; CDR2 reads LQKENI. The CDR3 DNA reads TGTGCCAGCTCACCAGGGCCGAGCGGGGGGAGATACGAGCAGTACTTC. The encoded protein is CASSPGPSGGRYEQYF.

V usage is TRBV10-3 and J usage is TRBJ1-6; TRBD1 agrees at 9 bases. The CDR3 covers 14 residues. Germline assignment: CDR1 ENHRY and CDR2 SYGVKD. V lost 6 bases and J lost 9; bases outside the gene matches: 6. The DNA of the CDR3 is TGTGCCATCAGGGAGGGACAGGGAGGTTCACCCCTCCACTTT. Translation: CAIREGQGGSPLHF.

The chain carries TRBV2 and TRBJ2-2, with D perhaps matching TRBD2 (5 bases). The CDR3 runs to 15 residues. Between the trimmed V and J ends, which lost 6 bases and 5 bases, there was a span of 16 bases. Germline values: CDR1 SNHLY, CDR2 FYNNEI. Here the CDR3 reads CASRDSSMGTGELFF. The CDR3 DNA is TGTGCCAGCAGGGACTCATCCATGGGGACCGGGGAGCTGTTTTTT. The variable domain in full, completed from reference TRBV2 and TRBJ2-2, reads EPEVTQTPSHQVTQMGQEVILRCVPISNHLYFYWYRQILGQKVEFLVSFYNNEISEKSEIFDDQFSVERPDGSNFTLKIRSTKLEDSAMYFCASRDSSMGTGELFFGEGSRLTVL.

This chain links TRBV5-1 with TRBJ1-2; 7 nucleotides line up with TRBD1. Losses at the gene ends were 3 bases for V and 2 bases for J; bases not matched to a gene: 13. This CDR3 is 17 amino acids long. Germline V CDR1 and CDR2: SGHRS, YFSETQ. This CDR3 is CASSSTSTGIMNYGYTF. The CDR3 region has the DNA TGCGCCAGCAGCTCCACTTCGACAGGGATAATGAACTATGGCTACACCTTC. Full variable domain (missing parts from reference TRBV5-1 and TRBJ1-2): KAGVTQTPRYLIKTRGQQVTLSCSPISGHRSVSWYQQTPGQGLQFLFEYFSETQRNKGNFPGRFSGRQFSNSRSEMNVSTLELGDSALYLCASSSTSTGIMNYGYTFGSGTRLTVV.

This clone has only a few counts. The chain recombines TRBV19 with TRBJ2-7; no definite D call. Trimming cost V 5 bases and J 1 base, with 18 bases left between them. The CDR3 contains 16 residues. CDR1 LNHDA and CDR2 SQIVND come from the germline V gene (reference sequence). In DNA form, the CDR3 reads TGTGCCAGTAGTCCCCTGTTGAGGCATATTTCCTACGAGCAGTACTTC. Its protein is CASSPLLRHISYEQYF. Full variable domain (missing parts from reference TRBV19 and TRBJ2-7): DGGITQSPKYLFRKEGQNVTLSCEQNLNHDAMYWYRQDPGQGLRLIYYSQIVNDFQKGDIAEGYSVSREKKESFPLTVTSAQKNPTAFYLCASSPLLRHISYEQYFGPGTRLTVT.

This chain joins TRBV9 and TRBJ1-1; D is unclear. This CDR3 has 14 residues. The germline V gene encodes CDR1 SGDLS and CDR2 YYNGEE. Trimming shortened V by 0 bases and J by 0 bases, and 6 bases separated the two germline ends. CDR3 DNA: TGTGCCAGCAGCGTAGCCCTTATGAACACTGAAGCTTTCTTT. Amino acid sequence: CASSVALMNTEAFF.

A few counts support this clone. The chain recombines TRBV4-2 with TRBJ1-1; D uncertain. Germline V CDR1 and CDR2: LGHNA, YNFKEQ. V gave up 3 bases and J gave up 4 bases, with 15 bases separating them. The CDR3 sequence is 15 residues long. This chain's CDR3 is CASSQDRLGSTEAFF. Written as DNA, the CDR3 is TGTGCCAGCAGCCAGGACCGGCTGGGGAGCACTGAAGCTTTCTTT.